Listed below are T cell receptor beta chains from one sample, sequenced in a study of T cell changes during pregnancy in multiple sclerosis. Generated by immunoSEQ multiplex PCR, the TCRdb table keeps only in-frame clones and is missing some. The repertoire consists of approximately 85,000 clones, with approximately 91% occurring once and the leading ten covering approximately 2.5%. The material was peripheral blood, obtained in the first trimester of pregnancy. The origin of the receptors is a female donor with multiple sclerosis, enrolled in a pregnancy study. CDR3s include the opening cysteine and the closing phenylalanine or tryptophan. A D gene is named only where the DNA matches it firmly. Clone size is shown for a subset of rows, as once, few, many or a class of expanded clone.

>TRBJ1-3|.|TRBV28|.|15
CASSFPDYSGNTIYF
TGTGCCAGCAGTTTTCCAGACTACTCTGGAAACACCATATATTTT
>TRBJ2-1|.|TRBV5-5|.|17
CASSAGRSGLSYNEQFF
TGTGCCAGCAGCGCGGGGAGATCAGGACTCTCCTACAATGAGCAGTTCTTC
>TRBJ1-5|.|TRBV7-2|.|13
CASSKTQGQPQHF
TGTGCCAGCAGCAAAACGCAGGGTCAGCCCCAGCATTTT
>TRBJ2-3|.|TRBV19|TRBD2|14
CASSKRGGPDTQYF
TGTGCCAGTAGCAAGCGGGGGGGCCCCGATACGCAGTATTTT
>TRBJ2-3|.|TRBV7-2|.|16
CASSLDAGSFTDTQYF
TGTGCCAGCAGCTTAGATGCGGGGTCTTTCACAGATACGCAGTATTTT
>TRBJ2-2|.|TRBV28|TRBD2|17
CATKPPGAGGGTGELFF
TGTGCCACCAAGCCTCCGGGAGCGGGAGGGGGCACCGGGGAGCTGTTTTTT
>TRBJ1-2|.|TRBV7-9|TRBD1|15
CASSVGQGQGGGYTF
TGTGCCAGCAGCGTCGGTCAAGGACAGGGAGGCGGCTACACCTTC
>TRBJ2-7|.|TRBV7-3|TRBD2|13
CASSQGLADEQYF
TGTGCCAGCTCCCAGGGACTAGCGGACGAGCAGTACTTC
>TRBJ1-5|once|TRBV2|.|15
CASSSQGDSNQPQHF
TGTGCCAGCAGTTCACAGGGTGATAGCAATCAGCCCCAGCATTTT
>TRBJ2-1|.|TRBV27|.|15
CASRITGLRGNEQFF
TGTGCCAGCAGAATAACGGGGCTTCGGGGGAATGAGCAGTTCTTC
>TRBJ1-1|.|TRBV11-3|.|14
CASSSLDRNTEAFF
TGTGCCAGCAGCTCATTAGACAGGAACACTGAAGCTTTCTTT
>TRBJ2-7|.|TRBV7-8|TRBD1|13
CASRPGQETEQYF
TGTGCCAGCAGACCGGGACAGGAGACCGAGCAGTACTTC
>TRBJ2-3|.|TRBV29-1|TRBD2|16
CSAAFLSGASTDTQYF
TGCAGCGCCGCTTTCCTAAGCGGGGCTAGCACAGATACGCAGTATTTT
>TRBJ2-3|.|TRBV7-3|TRBD2|16
CASSAPGLAGADTQYF
TGTGCCAGCAGCGCGCCGGGACTAGCGGGAGCAGATACGCAGTATTTT
>TRBJ2-7|.|TRBV30|TRBD2|13
CAFSSGSSDEQYF
TGTGCCTTCTCTAGCGGGAGTTCCGACGAGCAGTACTTC
>TRBJ2-1|.|TRBV29-1|TRBD2|14
CSVDGAGRAYEQFF
TGCAGCGTTGATGGAGCGGGACGGGCCTATGAGCAGTTCTTC
>TRBJ1-1|.|TRBV9|TRBD1|15
CASSVQGAADTEAFF
TGTGCCAGCAGCGTCCAGGGGGCAGCGGACACTGAAGCTTTCTTT
>TRBJ2-1|.|TRBV11-3|TRBD1|17
CASSLGDRVQPYNEQFF
TGTGCCAGCAGCTTAGGGGACAGGGTCCAACCCTACAATGAGCAGTTCTTC
>TRBJ2-5|.|TRBV5-4|TRBD2|15
CASSPAGTSRETQYF
TGTGCCAGCAGCCCGGCCGGGACTAGCAGAGAGACCCAGTACTTC
>TRBJ1-1|.|TRBV5-4|.|13
CASSLGRNTEAFF
TGTGCCAGCAGCTTGGGTCGGAACACTGAAGCTTTCTTT
>TRBJ1-5|.|TRBV7-9|.|14
CASSLDRPDQPQHF
TGTGCCAGCAGCTTAGATCGTCCGGATCAGCCCCAGCATTTT
>TRBJ2-1|.|TRBV7-3|.|14
CASSLTTSYNEQFF
TGTGCCAGCAGCTTAACGACATCCTACAATGAGCAGTTCTTC
>TRBJ2-3|.|TRBV7-2|TRBD2|15
CASRSGGDATDTQYF
TGTGCCAGCAGGTCGGGGGGGGATGCCACAGATACGCAGTATTTT
>TRBJ1-5|.|TRBV7-8|.|14
CASSRLIGDQPQHF
TGTGCCAGCAGCCGACTTATAGGGGATCAGCCCCAGCATTTT
>TRBJ2-1|.|TRBV10-3|TRBD2|16
CATLAGELGSYNEQFF
TGTGCCACCCTAGCGGGAGAACTAGGCTCCTACAATGAGCAGTTCTTC
>TRBJ2-7|few|TRBV6-1|TRBD1|14
CASNKGQDVGEQYF
TGTGCCAGCAACAAAGGACAGGATGTCGGGGAGCAGTACTTC
>TRBJ2-1|once|TRBV15|.|16
CATSRGGLGEYNEQFF
TGTGCCACCAGCAGAGGAGGACTTGGCGAATACAATGAGCAGTTCTTC
>TRBJ2-7|.|TRBV27|TRBD2|16
CASSFWGTSGSYEQYF
TGTGCCAGCAGTTTTTGGGGGACTAGCGGGAGTTACGAGCAGTACTTC
>TRBJ1-5|.|TRBV30|TRBD1|16
CAWSRGRYPFNQPQHF
TGTGCCTGGAGTAGGGGGCGGTACCCGTTCAATCAGCCCCAGCATTTT
>TRBJ2-3|.|TRBV5-1|.|15
CASSSLSGSTDTQYF
TGCGCCAGCAGCTCCCTAAGCGGAAGCACAGATACGCAGTATTTT
>TRBJ1-3|once|TRBV2|.|12
CASNGGGNTIYF
TGTGCCAGCAATGGCGGAGGAAACACCATATATTTT
>TRBJ1-6|once|TRBV4-1|.|16
CASSQDLPGENSPLHF
TGCGCCAGCAGCCAAGATCTTCCAGGGGAGAACTCACCCCTCCACTTT
>TRBJ1-5|.|TRBV28|.|13
CASRQGFSQPQHF
TGTGCCAGCAGGCAGGGTTTCAGTCAGCCCCAGCATTTT
>TRBJ1-1|.|TRBV30|.|13
CAWSVADLTEAFF
TGTGCCTGGAGTGTAGCGGACCTTACTGAAGCTTTCTTT
>TRBJ2-7|.|TRBV5-1|TRBD2|15
CASSTLAGGEDEQYF
TGCGCCAGCAGCACCCTAGCGGGAGGGGAGGACGAGCAGTACTTC
>TRBJ2-3|few|TRBV6-4|.|14
CASSDGGATDTQYF
TGTGCCAGCAGTGACGGGGGGGCCACAGATACGCAGTATTTT
>TRBJ1-1|once|TRBV19|.|14
CASSSTYLNTEAFF
TGTGCCAGTAGTTCTACCTACTTGAACACTGAAGCTTTCTTT
>TRBJ2-1|.|TRBV19|.|15
CASSQIASSYNEQFF
TGTGCCAGTAGTCAAATAGCGTCTTCCTACAATGAGCAGTTCTTC
>TRBJ2-3|.|TRBV7-8|TRBD2|16
CASSLVISGVVDTQYF
TGTGCCAGCAGCTTAGTTATTAGCGGGGTGGTAGATACGCAGTATTTT
>TRBJ2-7|many|TRBV5-1|.|14
CASSADSISYEQYF
TGCGCCAGCAGCGCGGACAGTATCAGCTACGAGCAGTACTTC
>TRBJ2-7|.|TRBV5-1|.|14
CASSLKAGYYEQYF
TGCGCCAGCAGCTTGAAGGCAGGGTACTACGAGCAGTACTTC
>TRBJ2-1|.|TRBV7-8|.|16
CASSEGRQQKYNEQFF
TGTGCCAGCAGCGAGGGCCGCCAGCAAAAGTACAATGAGCAGTTCTTC
>TRBJ1-1|few|TRBV5-1|.|15
CASSFGVGENTEAFF
TGCGCCAGCAGCTTCGGTGTCGGTGAGAACACTGAAGCTTTCTTT
>TRBJ2-7|.|TRBV7-3|TRBD2|15
CASSSNSGGSYEQYF
TGTGCCAGCAGCTCAAACAGCGGGGGTTCCTACGAGCAGTACTTC
>TRBJ2-5|.|TRBV19|TRBD1|15
CASSSGQGRQETQYF
TGTGCCAGTAGTAGCGGACAGGGTAGGCAAGAGACCCAGTACTTC
>TRBJ2-1|.|TRBV30|TRBD1|13
CAWERDRVDEQFF
TGTGCCTGGGAAAGGGACAGGGTGGATGAGCAGTTCTTC
>TRBJ1-2|.|TRBV27|TRBD1|15
CASSLGTGGVYGYTF
TGTGCCAGCAGCCTCGGGACAGGGGGAGTCTATGGCTACACCTTC
>TRBJ1-1|.|TRBV7-6|.|13
CASSLVKNTEAFF
TGTGCCAGCAGCTTAGTAAAGAACACTGAAGCTTTCTTT
>TRBJ1-5|.|TRBV19|TRBD1|13
CASSDRGNQPQHF
TGTGCCAGTAGCGACAGGGGGAATCAGCCCCAGCATTTT
>TRBJ2-3|.|TRBV7-3|TRBD2|17
CASSPSIAGTIPDTQYF
TGTGCCAGCAGCCCCTCCATAGCGGGGACAATTCCAGATACGCAGTATTTT
>TRBJ2-5|.|TRBV2|TRBD2|16
CASSTRLAGGQETQYF
TGTGCCAGCAGTACCCGGTTAGCGGGGGGGCAAGAGACCCAGTACTTC
>TRBJ1-2|.|TRBV5-6|.|16
CASSRIRTYSNYGYTF
TGTGCCAGCAGCCGAATCAGGACTTACTCTAACTATGGCTACACCTTC